These 12 T cell receptor beta chains share one sample of origin, sequenced in a study of blood T cell repertoires in COVID-19. Profiling relied on immunoSEQ multiplex PCR, and the TCRdb table lists in-frame clones only, not all of them. Here the sample spans about 26,000 clones, roughly 90% being singletons. Sequences were obtained from peripheral blood. The origin of the receptors is a man between 65 and 85 years old with acute or convalescent COVID-19.

The chain couples TRBV5-1 to TRBJ1-6, with TRBD1 matching over 9 bases. The germline gives CDR1 SGHRS, CDR2 YFSETQ. V gave up 0 bases and J gave up 10 bases; unmatched junction bases: 5. The CDR3 loop spans 15 amino acids. CDR3 DNA: TGCGCCAGCAGCTTGGGGGACAGGGTCAGCTCACCCCTCCACTTT. Translated: CASSLGDRVSSPLHF.

The V call is TRBV2, the J call TRBJ2-5, with a weak D call TRBD2 (5 bases). CDR1 is SNHLY and CDR2 is FYNNEI in the germline V gene. Trimming cost V 4 bases and J 4 bases, with 13 bases left between them. This CDR3 contains 14 residues. As DNA, the CDR3 is TGTGCCAGCAGTGGGCGGGCAGGCGGAGAGACCCAGTACTTC. It codes for CASSGRAGGETQYF.

The chain carries TRBV6-4 and TRBJ2-1; perhaps TRBD2 as D (6 bases). Germline-derived CDR1 and CDR2 are MRHNA and SNTAGT. This CDR3 has 13 residues. Between the trimmed V and J ends, which lost 3 bases and 7 bases, there was a span of 10 bases. The chain's CDR3 is CASSEEAGNEQFF. The CDR3 DNA reads as TGTGCCAGCAGTGAGGAGGCGGGGAATGAGCAGTTCTTC.

The rearrangement joins TRBV4-2 to TRBJ2-1; TRBD1 aligns across 10 bases. CDR1 is LGHNA and CDR2 is YNFKEQ in the germline V gene. CDR3 length: 20 residues. The V segment lost 0 bases and the J segment 2 bases; nucleotides outside the gene matches: 13. The CDR3 here is CASSQEMGQGWASAYNEQFF. CDR3 sequence (DNA): TGTGCCAGCAGCCAAGAAATGGGACAGGGGTGGGCGTCGGCCTACAATGAGCAGTTCTTC.

The chain joins TRBV3-1 (or the pseudogene TRBV3-2) to TRBJ2-7, with D perhaps TRBD2 (5 bases). The germline V gene encodes CDR1 LGHDT and CDR2 YNNKEL (reference sequence). CDR3 length equals 16 residues. The V gene lost 1 base and the J gene lost 2 bases, with 15 bases spanning the gap. CDR3 DNA sequence: TGTGCCAGCAGCCAAGGCGTAGGGCGGGCCACCTACGAGCAGTACTTC. Amino acid sequence: CASSQGVGRATYEQYF.

The chain employs TRBV5-5 and TRBJ2-7; D ambiguous. This CDR3 has 14 residues. Germline loops: CDR1 SGHKS, CDR2 YYEKEE (reference sequence). V shed 0 bases and J shed 0 bases, with 7 bases lying between them. This CDR3 reads CASSLDGVSYEQYF. The CDR3 DNA reads TGTGCCAGCAGCTTGGACGGAGTCTCCTACGAGCAGTACTTC.

This clone was counted once. The V gene is TRBV5-5, the J gene TRBJ1-2, with unresolved D. The CDR3 is 16 residues long. V was trimmed by 5 bases and J by 3 bases, leaving 20 bases between them. In germline, CDR1 is SGHKS, CDR2 YYEKEE (reference sequence). The CDR3 sequence is CASRLSVSERHYGYTF. For the CDR3, the DNA is TGTGCCAGCAGGTTATCGGTGTCCGAACGCCACTATGGCTACACCTTC. Complete variable domain (other parts from reference TRBV5-5 and TRBJ1-2): DAGVTQSPTHLIKTRGQQVTLRCSPISGHKSVSWYQQVLGQGPQFIFQYYEKEERGRGNFPDRFSARQFPNYSSELNVNALLLGDSALYLCASRLSVSERHYGYTFGSGTRLTVV.

DNA of the CDR3: TGTGCCAGCAGGTTCCCAGGCGATACTAATGAAAAACTGTTTTTT. It codes for CASRFPGDTNEKLFF. The rearrangement links TRBV6-6 to TRBJ1-4; D unclear. This CDR3 spans 15 amino acids. The V end was cut by 6 bases, the J end by 2 bases, with 13 bases between. Per the germline V gene, CDR1 is MNHNY and CDR2 is SVGAGI (reference sequence).

The chain recombines TRBV2 with TRBJ2-5; a possible D gene is TRBD2 (5 bases). The CDR3 sequence is 14 residues long. The germline V gene has CDR1 SNHLY and CDR2 FYNNEI. V lost 10 bases to trimming and J lost 5 bases, with 20 bases between them. Written as DNA, the CDR3 is TGTGCCACTACGGAACAGACGCCGGGGGAGACCCAGTACTTC. Translated: CATTEQTPGETQYF.

V gene TRBV5-1 combines with J gene TRBJ2-7; D unclear. This CDR3 contains 11 residues. Deletions cut 4 bases from V and 2 bases from J, with 4 bases between. Germline CDR1 reads SGHRS; CDR2 reads YFSETQ. CDR3 in DNA: TGCGCCAGCAGCGAGACCTACGAGCAGTACTTC. Its protein product is CASSETYEQYF.

The chain joins TRBV10-3 to TRBJ2-6; TRBD2 might be the D (5 bases). CDR1 ENHRY and CDR2 SYGVKD come from the germline V gene. The CDR3 extends over 15 amino acids. Trimming took off 2 bases at V and 0 bases at J, with 5 bases between the two ends. CDR3 nucleotides: TGTGCCATCAGTGAGGGGAGCTCTGGGGCCAACGTCCTGACTTTC. This encodes CAISEGSSGANVLTF.

This clone has only a few counts. The V gene is TRBV27, the J gene TRBJ1-1, with D possibly matching TRBD1 (6 bases). V was shortened by 5 bases and J by 5 bases, with 18 bases between the two germline ends. The germline V gene encodes CDR1 MNHEY and CDR2 SMNVEV (reference sequence). CDR3 length: 15 residues. For the CDR3, the DNA is TGTGCCAGCAGTAGAGCAGGGGCCCCAAGGACTGAAGCTTTCTTT. Its translation: CASSRAGAPRTEAFF.